The present entry profiles one T cell receptor beta chain with its context. The data originate from a study of blood T cell repertoires in COVID-19. Study information: Whether acute or convalescent, the COVID-19 samples came from the United States, Italy and Spain.

In the original workflow: Quantification of nucleated cells was approximated via reference gene primer amplification. Libraries were prepared by immunoSEQ multiplex PCR; TCRdb keeps only in-frame clonotypes and omits some of them. That table furnishes V, J and clone size, whereas the DNA furnished D and trimming. The data contain about 130,000 clones, approximately 85% of them seen just once; the ten biggest clones take up roughly 3.2%. The CDR3 runs to 15 residues. Trimming at V came to 0 bases and at J to 0 bases, leaving 0 bases not matched to a gene. Germline CDR1 reads SNHLY; CDR2 reads FYNNEI. V is TRBV2 and J is TRBJ1-1; 8 bases align to TRBD1. This receptor was identified in an elderly woman with COVID-19, enrolled during active disease. The source material was peripheral blood. The CDR3, as DNA: TGTGCCAGCAGTGAAGCGACAGGGGTGAACACTGAAGCTTTCTTT. Residues: CASSEATGVNTEAFF.